These T cell receptor beta chains were read from a single sample in a study of blood T cell repertoires in COVID-19. Sequencing used immunoSEQ multiplex PCR; TCRdb keeps in-frame clones, though not all of them. This sample has about 250,000 clones, with approximately 80% found just once. The specimen was peripheral blood. Receptor source: a woman in her 70s with acute or convalescent COVID-19. CDR3s leave out the opening cysteine and the closing phenylalanine or tryptophan.

>TRBV11-3|TRBJ1-6
ASSLGDREGSPLH
>TRBV7-2|TRBJ2-2
ASSTSGGAPGELF
>TRBV27|TRBJ1-1
ASSFFAYTEAF
>TRBV4-2|TRBJ1-2
ASSDSAGDRVGYT
>TRBV19|TRBJ1-2
ATNPGDVLNYGYT
>TRBV20-1|TRBJ2-7
SASIQARSYEQY
>TRBV7-9|TRBJ1-5
ASSHLRDTDSNQPQH
>TRBV19|TRBJ1-2
ASSISGIGGYT
>TRBV13|TRBJ1-2
ASSLVDRRGYGYT
>TRBV11-2|TRBJ1-6
ASSLSSRRGESPLH
>TRBV29-1|TRBJ2-7
SVESEQGNLNEQY
>TRBV6-5|TRBJ1-1
ASTLATGMNTEAF
>TRBV28|TRBJ1-2
ASSLRTGSVYGYT
>TRBV10-3|TRBJ2-2
AINREGNTGELF
>TRBV5-1|TRBJ1-1
ASSSTGLNTEAF
>TRBV3-1/TRBV3-2|TRBJ2-7
ASSPPDRGEQY
>TRBV6-2/TRBV6-3|TRBJ1-1
ASSYPGQAFGTEAF
>TRBV5-1|TRBJ1-1
ASYRDRNTEAF
>TRBV28|TRBJ1-2
ASSETGTLSGYT
>TRBV28|TRBJ1-1
ASSSQGPPEAF
>TRBV3-1/TRBV3-2|TRBJ2-7
ASSWTGGDEQY
>TRBV14|TRBJ2-7
ASSRGLAGGTYEQY
>TRBV28|TRBJ1-3
ASANPFAGGPGNTIY
>TRBV12-3/TRBV12-4|TRBJ2-5
ASSPLETQY
>TRBV28|TRBJ2-7
ASSLVSTGAYEQY
>TRBV5-1|TRBJ1-1
ASSLEGQKNTEAF
>TRBV5-4|TRBJ1-1
ASSQLTRGVNTEAF
>TRBV30|TRBJ1-6
AWTSPQAIRSPLH
>TRBV21-1|TRBJ1-5
ASSDHGTGFYWSNQPQH
>TRBV7-9|TRBJ2-2
ASSFFLRQGGPSGELF
>TRBV29-1|TRBJ2-3
SVASGLVTDTQY
>TRBV5-1|TRBJ1-2
ASSLVGGTANYGYT
>TRBV4-2|TRBJ1-5
ASSQEDGSNQPQH
>TRBV2|TRBJ1-1
ASSGQITEAF
>TRBV5-1|TRBJ1-4
ASSLEGNGEKLF
>TRBV24-1|TRBJ2-1
ATSPGASGSNEQF
>TRBV4-2|TRBJ1-1
ASSQDLGQGYTEAF
>TRBV29-1|TRBJ1-2
SVEGSGGTNYGYT
>TRBV28|TRBJ2-3
ASNSGTGGTDTQY